This TCR beta chain was found in a study of identifying expanded T cells in peripheral blood. Clones were sequenced by immunoSEQ multiplex PCR, and TCRdb holds only the in-frame ones, with some missing. The table has 50,000 or so clones, roughly nine tenths seen once. CDR1 is LNHDA, CDR2 SQIVND, per germline (reference sequence). The CDR3 spans 12 residues. Germline trimming cut 9 bases from V and 7 bases from J; bases unmatched to any gene: 4. The material sequenced was blood. The source is a person aged 18-70 years in good health. This chain joins TRBV19 and TRBJ1-2; 11 bases match TRBD1. In DNA form, the CDR3 reads TGTGCCAGCCGGACAGGGGGCTTTGGCTACACCTTC. This codes for CASRTGGFGYTF. Full variable domain (remainder filled in from reference TRBV19 and TRBJ1-2): DGGITQSPKYLFRKEGQNVTLSCEQNLNHDAMYWYRQDPGQGLRLIYYSQIVNDFQKGDIAEGYSVSREKKESFPLTVTSAQKNPTAFYLCASRTGGFGYTFGSGTRLTVV.